These 20 T cell receptor beta chains were sequenced from one sample in a study of T cell responses to AZD1222 COVID-19 vaccine. The table came from immunoSEQ multiplex PCR; TCRdb's copy has only in-frame clones and leaves some out. The sample records fewer than 40,000 clones, 88% being singletons. The sample was peripheral blood, taken 28 days after the second dose of the MenACWY control vaccine. The source is an adult who received the MenACWY meningococcal vaccine as a control.

This clone was seen a few times. This sequence joins TRBV7-9 and TRBJ2-7; 9 nucleotides agree with TRBD2. The CDR3 length is 14 residues. J was trimmed by 6 bases and V by 1 base; bases with no gene match: 4. The germline V gene has CDR1 SEHNR and CDR2 FQNEAQ (reference sequence). CDR3 protein: CASSLVAGGSEQYF. As DNA, the CDR3 is TGTGCCAGCAGCTTAGTGGCGGGAGGGAGCGAGCAGTACTTC.

V usage is TRBV28 and J usage is TRBJ1-5; D is unclear. The germline V and J ends were trimmed by 6 bases and 3 bases, with 12 bases remaining between them. Germline loops: CDR1 MDHEN, CDR2 SYDVKM. This CDR3 spans 14 amino acids. CDR3 bases: TGTGCCAGCAGCCGTAACGGGAACAATCAGCCCCAGCATTTT. Protein: CASSRNGNNQPQHF.

The chain couples TRBV19 to TRBJ1-1; D gene unclear. V was trimmed by 10 bases and J by 0 bases, leaving 12 bases between them. The germline CDR1 and CDR2 sequences are LNHDA and SQIVND (reference sequence). This CDR3 spans 13 amino acids. CDR3 in amino acids: CATSAGMNTEAFF. CDR3 in DNA: TGTGCCACCTCGGCGGGGATGAACACTGAAGCTTTCTTT. The variable domain in full, completed from reference TRBV19 and TRBJ1-1, reads DGGITQSPKYLFRKEGQNVTLSCEQNLNHDAMYWYRQDPGQGLRLIYYSQIVNDFQKGDIAEGYSVSREKKESFPLTVTSAQKNPTAFYLCATSAGMNTEAFFGQGTRLTVV.

J is TRBJ1-1 and V is TRBV4-1; 9 positions agree with TRBD1. The CDR3 extends over 14 amino acids. V lost 2 bases to trimming and J lost 7 bases; unmatched junction nucleotides: 5. The germline V gene encodes CDR1 MGHRA and CDR2 YSYEKL. The CDR3 is CASSQPGTGLEAFF. CDR3 nucleotide sequence: TGCGCCAGCAGCCAACCCGGGACAGGGCTTGAAGCTTTCTTT.

This sequence joins TRBV19 and TRBJ1-6, with TRBD1 matching over 9 bases. This CDR3 spans 13 amino acids. Trimming removed 4 bases from V and 9 bases from J; junction bases left unmatched: 1. From germline, CDR1 is LNHDA and CDR2 SQIVND (reference sequence). CDR3: CASSKDRGSPLHF. In nucleotides, the CDR3 is TGTGCCAGTAGTAAGGACAGGGGTTCACCCCTCCACTTT.

V usage is TRBV11-1 and J usage is TRBJ2-2, with D tentatively TRBD1 (7 bases). Looked up from germline, CDR1 is SGHAT and CDR2 is FQDESV (reference sequence). V shed 3 bases and J shed 7 bases, with 15 bases lying between them. CDR3 size: 15 residues. DNA for the CDR3: TGTGCCAGCAGCTTGTGGCAGGGGGGAGGCGGGGAGCTGTTTTTT. This encodes CASSLWQGGGGELFF.

The gene calls are TRBV12-3 or TRBV12-4 and TRBJ2-1; 7 nucleotides line up with TRBD2. The CDR3 length is 12 residues. Germline trimming cut 3 bases from V and 8 bases from J; bases unmatched to any gene: 1. CDR3 nucleotide sequence: TGTGCCAGCAGTTTGCGGGGGTATGAGCAGTTCTTC. This sequence encodes CASSLRGYEQFF.

The V and J genes are TRBV5-6 and TRBJ2-7; 9 bases line up with TRBD2. Losses at the gene ends were 4 bases for V and 7 bases for J; bases not matched to a gene: 21. Germline CDR1 and CDR2: SGHDT and YYEEEE. This CDR3 region has 18 residues. The CDR3 sequence is CASSPRGSGGRALHEQYF. The CDR3 DNA is TGTGCCAGCAGCCCGAGGGGGAGCGGCGGGAGGGCCCTCCATGAGCAGTACTTC.

Concerning this clone: One junction end disagrees with the germline gene, perhaps due to a read error. The gene calls are TRBV7-2 and TRBJ2-5; no definite D call. The germline gives CDR1 SGHTA, CDR2 FQGNSA. This CDR3 region has 11 residues. The CDR3 coding sequence is TGTGCCAGCAGTTCGAAAACGCGCATCGACTTC. This codes for CASSSKTRIDF.

This chain connects TRBV7-6 to TRBJ1-4; D not certain. Trimming took off 1 base at V and 0 bases at J, with 15 bases between the two ends. This CDR3 is built from 18 residues. Per germline, CDR1 SGHVS and CDR2 FNYEAQ. CDR3 sequence (DNA): TGTGCCAGCAGCTTAGTCCAGGACCTAAGGGCAACTAATGAAAAACTGTTTTTT. Protein sequence: CASSLVQDLRATNEKLFF.

The chain couples TRBV4-1 to TRBJ2-2; 8 bases line up with TRBD1. The CDR3 runs 18 residues. Losses at the gene ends were 0 bases for V and 2 bases for J; bases not matched to a gene: 8. From germline, CDR1 is MGHRA and CDR2 YSYEKL. The CDR3 sequence: CASSQEKGTGANTGELFF. The CDR3 DNA sequence: TGCGCCAGCAGCCAAGAAAAAGGGACAGGAGCCAACACCGGGGAGCTGTTTTTT.

V and J are TRBV6-6 and TRBJ1-6; tentatively, D is TRBD1 (6 bases). CDR3 length equals 12 residues. Germline CDR1 is MNHNY and CDR2 is SVGAGI (reference sequence). Trimming cost V 6 bases and J 6 bases, with 6 bases left between them. This chain's CDR3 is CASRDSNSPLHF. For the CDR3, the DNA is TGTGCCAGCAGGGACAGTAATTCACCCCTCCACTTT.

The V call is TRBV27, the J call TRBJ2-7; 9 nucleotides align to TRBD1. Germline trimming cut 5 bases from V and 2 bases from J; bases unmatched to any gene: 10. Germline V gene sequence: CDR1 MNHEY, CDR2 SMNVEV (reference sequence). The CDR3 runs 16 residues. CDR3 in DNA: TGTGCCAGCAGTCCACACAGGGGGCCTGGCCCCTACGAGCAGTACTTC. This translates into CASSPHRGPGPYEQYF.

The rearrangement uses TRBV5-1 and TRBJ2-3; 7 nucleotides agree with TRBD1. Germline CDR1 SGHRS, CDR2 YFSETQ. The CDR3 runs to 14 residues. J lost 6 bases, V lost 2 bases, and 6 bases had no gene match. CDR3 sequence: CASSLTGAGDTQYF. The CDR3 DNA is TGCGCCAGCAGCTTAACAGGGGCAGGGGATACGCAGTATTTT.

The chain has TRBV28 and TRBJ2-5; 11 positions agree with TRBD2. With V trimmed by 4 bases and J by 3 bases, 4 bases remained unmatched. Germline V CDR1 and CDR2: MDHEN, SYDVKM. The length of the CDR3 is 15 residues. The CDR3: CASSSEGLAEETQYF. The CDR3 DNA sequence: TGTGCCAGCAGTTCAGAGGGACTAGCGGAAGAGACCCAGTACTTC.

The rearrangement links TRBV11-3 to TRBJ2-1; the D gene is possibly TRBD2 (7 bases). CDR3 length equals 14 residues. Looked up from germline, CDR1 is SGHNT and CDR2 is YENEEA. Trimming stripped 3 bases from V and 8 bases from J, with 14 bases between. DNA of the CDR3: TGTGCCAGCAGCTTCGGGGGGCTTATGGATGAGCAGTTCTTC. It codes for CASSFGGLMDEQFF.

The chain uses TRBV7-9 and TRBJ2-2; D remains unclear. The germline CDR1 and CDR2 sequences are SEHNR and FQNEAQ (reference sequence). The length of the CDR3 is 14 residues. V gave up 6 bases and J gave up 6 bases, with 14 bases separating them. The CDR3 sequence: CASSQVNQAGELFF. The CDR3 DNA is TGTGCCAGCAGTCAAGTTAACCAGGCCGGGGAGCTGTTTTTT. The entire variable domain, with the rest obtained from reference TRBV7-9 and TRBJ2-2, is as follows: DTGVSQNPRHKITKRGQNVTFRCDPISEHNRLYWYRQTLGQGPEFLTYFQNEAQLEKSRLLSDRFSAERPKGSFSTLEIQRTEQGDSAMYLCASSQVNQAGELFFGEGSRLTVL.

This CDR3 is CASSPTVNYGYTF. CDR3 DNA sequence: TGCGCCAGCAGCCCGACAGTAAACTATGGCTACACCTTC. The V call is TRBV5-1, the J call TRBJ1-2, with a possible D match to TRBD1 (5 bases). Germline V gene lookup returns CDR1 SGHRS and CDR2 YFSETQ. The CDR3 is made up of 13 amino acids. V gave up 4 bases and J gave up 2 bases, with 9 bases separating them.

This clone was picked up a small number of times. The genes are TRBV27 and TRBJ2-1; the D is unclear. CDR3 size: 11 residues. CDR1 is MNHEY, CDR2 SMNVEV, per germline (reference sequence). V lost 4 bases to trimming and J lost 9 bases, with 7 bases between them. CDR3 nucleotides: TGTGCCAGCAGTTCGTATGGTGAGCAGTTCTTC. This encodes CASSSYGEQFF.

The gene calls are TRBV19 and TRBJ2-5; D gene uncertain. Germline V gene lookup returns CDR1 LNHDA and CDR2 SQIVND (reference sequence). V was pared by 6 bases and J by 1 base, with 6 bases between. The CDR3 spans 12 residues. CDR3 residues: CASSRSQETQYF. Here the CDR3 DNA reads TGTGCCAGTAGCCGATCCCAAGAGACCCAGTACTTC.